Shown below are 3 T cell receptor beta chains from a single sample sequenced in a study of T-cell reconstitution after alpha-beta-depleted transplantation in children. During its preparation, the TCRbeta library received unique molecular identifiers. From the PCR reads, TCRdb called clonotypes with MiXCR, one entry per CDR3 protein. The sample carries 300,000 to 400,000 distinct CDR3 sequences, about a sixth recorded once. Specimen: PBMCs, mostly from graft donor cells, collected 360 days after TCRalphabeta/CD19-depleted stem cell transplant. The receptors come from a male patient between 2 and 9 years old who had a stem cell transplant for acute lymphoblastic leukemia, so the T cells may come from the graft donor.

This chain connects TRBV12-3 or TRBV12-4 to TRBJ2-7, with 8 bases that match TRBD1. The J segment lost 5 bases and the V segment lost 4 bases, leaving 10 bases of the junction unmatched. The CDR3 sequence is 15 residues long. DNA of the CDR3: TGTGCCAGCAGTTCCGGGACAGGCCATAAGGACGAGCAGTACTTC. Translating it yields CASSSGTGHKDEQYF.

This clonotype was counted between two and nine times. The chain uses TRBV12-3 or TRBV12-4 and TRBJ2-1; no definite D call. Trimming left V 5 bases short and J 3 bases short, with 17 bases between. The CDR3 is 16 amino acids. CDR3 coding DNA: TGTGCCAGCAGTCCCCCCGACCCAGACAACTACAATGAGCAGTTCTTC. Translated: CASSPPDPDNYNEQFF.

This clonotype showed up many times. V gene TRBV20-1 combines with J gene TRBJ2-7; 14 nucleotides agree with TRBD2. CDR1 is DFQATT and CDR2 is SNEGSKA in the germline V gene (reference sequence). V was pared by 6 bases and J by 11 bases, with 12 bases of the junction left unmatched. The CDR3 consists of 14 residues. The DNA for the CDR3 is TGCAGTGCCCTCAAGCCGGGACTAGCGGGAGTAAAGTACTTC. Amino acids: CSALKPGLAGVKYF.